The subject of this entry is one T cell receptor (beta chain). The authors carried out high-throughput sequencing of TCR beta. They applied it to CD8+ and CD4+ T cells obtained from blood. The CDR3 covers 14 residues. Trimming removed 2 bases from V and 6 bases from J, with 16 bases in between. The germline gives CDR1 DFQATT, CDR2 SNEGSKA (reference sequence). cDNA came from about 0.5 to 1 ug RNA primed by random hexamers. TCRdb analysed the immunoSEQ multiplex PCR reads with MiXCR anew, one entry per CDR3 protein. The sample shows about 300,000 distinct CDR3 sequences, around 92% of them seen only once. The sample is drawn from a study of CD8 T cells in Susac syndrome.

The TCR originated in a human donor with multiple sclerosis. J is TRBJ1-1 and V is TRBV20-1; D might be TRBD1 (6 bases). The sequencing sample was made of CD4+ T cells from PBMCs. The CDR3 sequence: CSARSEQGTPEAFF. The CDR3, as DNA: TGCAGTGCTAGATCGGAACAGGGTACTCCTGAAGCTTTCTTT.